The present TCR beta chain was sequenced within a study of T cell responses to AZD1222 COVID-19 vaccine. V was clipped by 6 bases and J by 4 bases; unmatched bases: 8. There are 15 residues in the CDR3. Looked up from germline, CDR1 is LNHDA and CDR2 is SQIVND (reference sequence). Method: immunoSEQ multiplex PCR; TCRdb's copy keeps in-frame clones and lacks some. Among around 140,000 clones listed, roughly 93% were seen once. This sequence originates from an adult who had recovered from COVID-19. The material sequenced was peripheral blood, taken after recovery from COVID-19. The V and J genes are TRBV19 and TRBJ2-2; 7 bases are a match to TRBD2. The CDR3 reads CASSISGIGTGELFF. The CDR3 nucleotides are TGTGCCAGTAGCATAAGCGGGATCGGCACCGGGGAGCTGTTTTTT.